This is a list of T cell receptor beta chains from one sample in a study of T cell clones after liver transplantation. The method was immunoSEQ multiplex PCR; TCRdb's version includes in-frame clones alone and lacks a portion of them. The sample holds more than 70,000 clones, around 78% seen once. The sequences come from CD4+ T cells from blood, collected at the 22-month timepoint. Receptors were obtained from a human patient who received a liver transplant. Some T cells may be the graft donor's. Both conserved end residues are part of each CDR3. The order of the fields is D gene, J gene, clone size, V gene, CDR3 length, CDR3 DNA, CDR3 protein. D genes are given only for firm matches. For some rows the clone size is stated as once, few or many, or as a class when expanded; others skip it.

>-|TRBJ2-3|-|TRBV29-1|12
TGCAGCTCCGGACAGAACACAGATACGCAGTATTTT
CSSGQNTDTQYF
>TRBD1|TRBJ2-7|few|TRBV7-9|15
TGTGCCAGCAGCTTGGGACAGGTGCCCTCCTACGAGCAGTACTTC
CASSLGQVPSYEQYF
>-|TRBJ1-2|few|TRBV12-5|12
TGTGCTAGTGGTTCTACAGGGAATGGCTACACCTTC
CASGSTGNGYTF
>TRBD2|TRBJ2-5|-|TRBV19|15
TGTGCCAGTAGTCTGGTTAGCGGGAGTGGGGAGACCCAGTACTTC
CASSLVSGSGETQYF
>TRBD1|TRBJ2-7|-|TRBV6-1|15
TGTGCCAGCAGACCCGGGGACAGGGGGGGAAGCGAGCAGTACTTC
CASRPGDRGGSEQYF
>-|TRBJ2-2|-|TRBV9|14
TGTGCCAGCAGCCCAGGGGGGGGCACCGGGGAGCTGTTTTTT
CASSPGGGTGELFF
>-|TRBJ1-2|-|TRBV19|13
TGTGCCAGTAGTATTGGACAGACCTATGGCTACACCTTC
CASSIGQTYGYTF
>TRBD2|TRBJ2-1|once|TRBV11-2|15
TGTGCCAGCAGCTTAGAACTAGCGGGGAACAATGAGCAGTTCTTC
CASSLELAGNNEQFF
>-|TRBJ1-1|-|TRBV2|12
TGTGCCAGCAGTCTAGACACAACTGAAGCTTTCTTT
CASSLDTTEAFF
>-|TRBJ2-7|-|TRBV28|13
TGTGCCACCCGCCAAGGAGGGCGCTACGAGCAGTACTTC
CATRQGGRYEQYF
>-|TRBJ2-2|few|TRBV11-2|15
TGTGCCAGCAGCTTAAACAGAGCGTCCACCGGGGAGCTGTTTTTT
CASSLNRASTGELFF
>-|TRBJ1-5|-|TRBV7-9|14
TGTGCCAGCAGCGATGACGGGGCTTATCAGCCCCAGCATTTT
CASSDDGAYQPQHF
>-|TRBJ1-5|-|TRBV19|15
TGTGCCAGTAGTATGGCACGGGTTGGGAATCAGCCCCAGCATTTT
CASSMARVGNQPQHF
>TRBD2|TRBJ2-1|-|TRBV11-1|15
TGTGCCAGCAGCTTAGGTCTAGCGGGGCACAATGAGCAGTTCTTC
CASSLGLAGHNEQFF
>-|TRBJ2-7|-|TRBV25-1|13
TGTGCCAGCTCGAGGGGGGCACAATACGAGCAGTACTTC
CASSRGAQYEQYF
>-|TRBJ2-5|-|TRBV5-6|14
TGTGCCAGCAGCTCGCCGCTAGCCGCAGAGACCCAGTACTTC
CASSSPLAAETQYF
>-|TRBJ1-5|-|TRBV5-1|14
TGCGCCAGCAGCTTGGACCCAACAAATCAGCCCCAGCATTTT
CASSLDPTNQPQHF
>-|TRBJ1-2|few|TRBV6-6|12
TGTGCCAGCAGTCCCAATAACTATGGCTACACCTTC
CASSPNNYGYTF
>-|TRBJ2-5|-|TRBV23-1|13
TGCGCCAGCAGTCAAGATATCGGGGAGACCCAGTACTTC
CASSQDIGETQYF
>-|TRBJ2-5|-|TRBV4-1|14
TGCGCCAGCAGCCAGTCAGGGATTCGGGAGACCCAGTACTTC
CASSQSGIRETQYF
>TRBD2|TRBJ2-2|-|TRBV7-7|15
TGTGCCAGCAGCTTATACCAGGGAGGGTCCGGGGAGCTGTTTTTT
CASSLYQGGSGELFF
>TRBD2|TRBJ2-1|-|TRBV4-2|17
TGTGCCAGCAGCCCATACTATGCGGGAGGGCAGGGCAATGAGCAGTTCTTC
CASSPYYAGGQGNEQFF
>-|TRBJ2-5|-|TRBV6-5|16
TGTGCCAGCAGTTACTCGATCACCCCGGGGCAGTCGACCCAGTACTTC
CASSYSITPGQSTQYF
>-|TRBJ1-1|-|TRBV7-9|14
TGTGCCAGCAGCCCTCAGCAGGGAGGAACTGAAGCTTTCTTT
CASSPQQGGTEAFF
>-|TRBJ2-2|-|TRBV7-2|16
TGTGCCAGCAGCTCTAAGCGCCTACCTAACACCGGGGAGCTGTTTTTT
CASSSKRLPNTGELFF
>-|TRBJ1-2|-|TRBV28|15
TGTGCACACGTCGGTGGGGGAAGGGGGTTGCTTGGCTACACCTTC
CAHVGGGRGLLGYTF
>-|TRBJ2-7|-|TRBV25-1|16
TGTGCCAGCAGTGATAATCGGGCAGGCAGCTCCTACGAGCAGTACTTC
CASSDNRAGSSYEQYF
>-|TRBJ1-3|medium-sized|TRBV9|14
TGTGCCAGCAGCCAACAGGGAAACGGAAACACCATATATTTT
CASSQQGNGNTIYF
>-|TRBJ2-6|-|TRBV19|17
TGTGCCAGTAGTATCGGGGGCGCAAGAACGGGGGCCAACGTCCTGACTTTC
CASSIGGARTGANVLTF
>-|TRBJ2-1|-|TRBV7-2|12
TGTGCCAGCAGCTCTACGGCGGGGGAGCAGTTCTTC
CASSSTAGEQFF
>TRBD2|TRBJ2-3|-|TRBV27|16
TGTGCCAGCAGTCGTCCGGGACTAGCGGGAGCTTATACGCAGTATTTT
CASSRPGLAGAYTQYF
>-|TRBJ1-2|once|TRBV7-8|15
TGTGCCAGCAGCTTAGCCCTACGGGGGCTAGAGGGCTACACCTTC
CASSLALRGLEGYTF
>-|TRBJ2-3|-|TRBV7-2|15
TGTGCCAGCAGCTCCCCGACTAGGAACACAGATACGCAGTATTTT
CASSSPTRNTDTQYF
>-|TRBJ2-7|-|TRBV14|16
TGTGCCAGCAGCCCTAATAGACTAGTCTACTCCTACGAGCAGTACTTC
CASSPNRLVYSYEQYF
>-|TRBJ1-3|-|TRBV7-2|17
TGTGCCAGCAGCTTTTATCCCCCTGGAGGGGTCGGAAACACCATATATTTT
CASSFYPPGGVGNTIYF